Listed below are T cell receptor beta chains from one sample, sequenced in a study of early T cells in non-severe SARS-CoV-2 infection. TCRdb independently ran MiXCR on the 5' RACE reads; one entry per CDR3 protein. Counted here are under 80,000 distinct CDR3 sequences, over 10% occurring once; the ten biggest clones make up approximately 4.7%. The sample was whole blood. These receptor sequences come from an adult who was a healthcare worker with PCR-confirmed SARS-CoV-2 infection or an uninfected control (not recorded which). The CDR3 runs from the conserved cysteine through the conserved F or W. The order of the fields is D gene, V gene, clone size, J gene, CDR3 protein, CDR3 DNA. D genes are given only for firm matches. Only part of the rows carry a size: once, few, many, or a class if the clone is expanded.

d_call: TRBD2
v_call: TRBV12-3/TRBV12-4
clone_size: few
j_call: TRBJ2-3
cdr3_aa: CASLLAGGPDTQYF
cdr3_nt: TGTGCCAGCTTATTAGCGGGGGGGCCTGATACGCAGTATTTT

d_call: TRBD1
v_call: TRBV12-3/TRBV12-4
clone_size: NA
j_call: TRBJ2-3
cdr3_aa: CASSPTGILYDTQYF
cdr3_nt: TGTGCCAGCAGTCCGACAGGGATCTTGTACGATACGCAGTATTTT

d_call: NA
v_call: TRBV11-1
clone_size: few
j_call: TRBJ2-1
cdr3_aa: CASSLTGEQFF
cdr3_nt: TGTGCCAGCAGCCTTACCGGTGAGCAGTTCTTC

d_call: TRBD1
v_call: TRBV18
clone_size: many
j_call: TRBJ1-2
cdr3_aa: CASSPRSGGHGYTF
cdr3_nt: TGTGCCAGCTCACCAAGGTCAGGGGGACATGGCTACACCTTC

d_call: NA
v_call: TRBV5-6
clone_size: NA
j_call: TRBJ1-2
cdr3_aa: CASSRPISGYTF
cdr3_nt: TGTGCCAGCAGCCGCCCGATTTCTGGCTACACCTTC

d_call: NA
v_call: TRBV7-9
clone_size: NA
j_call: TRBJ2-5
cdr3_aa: CASSLVAETQYF
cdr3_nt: TGTGCCAGCAGCTTAGTGGCGGAGACCCAGTACTTC

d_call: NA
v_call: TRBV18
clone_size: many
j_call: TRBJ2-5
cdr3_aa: CASSPPGQQETQYF
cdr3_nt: TGTGCCAGCTCACCACCGGGTCAACAAGAGACCCAGTACTTC

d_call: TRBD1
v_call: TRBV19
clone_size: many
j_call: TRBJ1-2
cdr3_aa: CASRLTGGDRNYGYTF
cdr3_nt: TGTGCCAGTAGGTTGACAGGGGGCGATCGTAACTATGGCTACACCTTC

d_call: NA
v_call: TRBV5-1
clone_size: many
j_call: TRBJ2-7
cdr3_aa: CASSLDHSYEQYF
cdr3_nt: TGCGCCAGCAGCTTGGACCACTCCTACGAGCAGTACTTC

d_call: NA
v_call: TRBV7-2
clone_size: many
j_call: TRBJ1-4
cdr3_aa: CASSLVFRTDRLNEKLFF
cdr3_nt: TGTGCCAGCAGCTTAGTATTCAGGACGGACCGACTTAATGAAAAACTGTTTTTT

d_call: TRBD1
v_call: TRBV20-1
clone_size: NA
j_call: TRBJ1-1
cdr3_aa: CSADPRGLTEAFF
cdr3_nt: TGCAGTGCTGACCCCAGGGGGTTGACTGAAGCTTTCTTT

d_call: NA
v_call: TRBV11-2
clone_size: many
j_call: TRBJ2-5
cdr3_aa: CASSQSRETQYF
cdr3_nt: TGTGCCAGCAGTCAGAGCCGGGAGACCCAGTACTTC

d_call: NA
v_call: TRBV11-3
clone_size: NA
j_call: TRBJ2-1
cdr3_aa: CASSHIPRHNEQFF
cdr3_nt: TGTGCCAGCAGCCATATTCCACGACACAATGAGCAGTTCTTC

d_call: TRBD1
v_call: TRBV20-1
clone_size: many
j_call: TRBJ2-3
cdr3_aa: CSARPPGGDTDTQYF
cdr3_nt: TGCAGTGCTAGACCCCCAGGGGGTGACACAGATACGCAGTATTTT

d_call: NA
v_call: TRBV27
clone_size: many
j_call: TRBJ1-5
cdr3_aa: CASSLYEGNQPQHF
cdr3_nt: TGTGCCAGCAGTTTATATGAAGGCAATCAGCCCCAGCATTTT

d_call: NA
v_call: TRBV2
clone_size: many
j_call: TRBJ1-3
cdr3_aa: CASSWAPGNTIYF
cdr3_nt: TGTGCCAGCAGTTGGGCCCCTGGAAACACCATATATTTT

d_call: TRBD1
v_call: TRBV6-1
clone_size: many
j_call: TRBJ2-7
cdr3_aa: CASIPGDRIYGYEQYF
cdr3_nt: TGTGCCAGCATACCAGGGGACAGGATATACGGGTACGAGCAGTACTTC

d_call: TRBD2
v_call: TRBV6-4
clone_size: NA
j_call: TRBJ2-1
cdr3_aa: CASSTLAGGEYEQFF
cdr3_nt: TGTGCCAGCAGCACACTAGCGGGGGGGGAGTATGAGCAGTTCTTC

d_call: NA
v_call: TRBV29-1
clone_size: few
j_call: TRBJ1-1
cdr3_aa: CSVEGQAGPASTEAFF
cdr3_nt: TGCAGCGTTGAGGGCCAGGCGGGACCAGCTAGCACTGAAGCTTTCTTT

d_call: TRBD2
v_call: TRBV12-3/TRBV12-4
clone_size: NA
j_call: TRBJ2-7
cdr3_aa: CASSPPGGTYEQYF
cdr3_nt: TGTGCCAGCAGTCCGCCGGGGGGAACCTACGAGCAGTACTTC

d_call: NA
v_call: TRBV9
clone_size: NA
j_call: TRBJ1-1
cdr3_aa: CASSEGEAEAFF
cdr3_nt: TGTGCCAGCAGCGAGGGGGAGGCCGAAGCTTTCTTT

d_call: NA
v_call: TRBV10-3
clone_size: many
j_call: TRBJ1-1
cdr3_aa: CAIKPGSGTEAFF
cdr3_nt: TGTGCCATCAAGCCGGGGAGCGGAACTGAAGCTTTCTTT

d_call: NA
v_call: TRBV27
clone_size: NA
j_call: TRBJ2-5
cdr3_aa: CASGPLEGSDQETQYF
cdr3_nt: TGTGCCAGCGGACCCTTGGAGGGTAGCGACCAAGAGACCCAGTACTTC

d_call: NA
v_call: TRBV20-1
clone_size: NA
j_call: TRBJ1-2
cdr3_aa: CSASSGRSGGYTF
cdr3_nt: TGCAGTGCTAGCTCCGGGCGGTCGGGCGGCTACACCTTC

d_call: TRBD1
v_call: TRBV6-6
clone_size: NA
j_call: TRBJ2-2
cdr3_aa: CASSHRGFGELFF
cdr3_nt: TGTGCCAGCAGCCACAGGGGGTTCGGGGAGCTGTTTTTT

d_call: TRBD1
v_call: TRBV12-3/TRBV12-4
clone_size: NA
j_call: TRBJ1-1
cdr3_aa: CASSYHIPGGAEAFF
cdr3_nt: TGTGCCAGCAGTTACCATATACCAGGGGGAGCTGAAGCTTTCTTT

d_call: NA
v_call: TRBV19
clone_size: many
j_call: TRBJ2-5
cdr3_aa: CASSTLQEETQYF
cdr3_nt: TGTGCCAGTTCAACCCTACAAGAAGAGACCCAGTACTTC

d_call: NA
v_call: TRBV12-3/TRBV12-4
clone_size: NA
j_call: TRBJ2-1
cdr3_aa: CASSPRTGDYNEQFF
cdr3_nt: TGTGCCAGCAGTCCGAGAACGGGGGATTACAATGAGCAGTTCTTC

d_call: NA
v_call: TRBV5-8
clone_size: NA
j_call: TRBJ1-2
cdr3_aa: CASSSPGGRDTF
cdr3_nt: TGTGCCAGCAGCTCCCCTGGCGGGAGGGACACCTTC

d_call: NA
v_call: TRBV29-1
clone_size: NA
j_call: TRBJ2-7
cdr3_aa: CSVVGDVYEQYF
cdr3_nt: TGCAGCGTTGTGGGGGACGTGTACGAGCAGTACTTC

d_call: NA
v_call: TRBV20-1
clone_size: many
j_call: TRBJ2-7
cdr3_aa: CSATLQGYEQYF
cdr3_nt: TGCAGTGCTACCTTACAAGGTTACGAGCAGTACTTC

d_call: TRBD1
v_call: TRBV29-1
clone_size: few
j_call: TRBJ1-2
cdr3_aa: CSGRDSRAYTF
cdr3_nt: TGCAGCGGCCGGGACAGCAGGGCCTACACCTTC

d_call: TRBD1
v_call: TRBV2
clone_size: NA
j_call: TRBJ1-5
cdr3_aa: CVSDRTGGVGNQPQHF
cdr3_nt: TGTGTCAGCGACCGGACAGGGGGAGTGGGCAATCAGCCCCAGCATTTT

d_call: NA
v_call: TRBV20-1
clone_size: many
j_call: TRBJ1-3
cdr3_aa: CSARGGDLSGNTIYF
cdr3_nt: TGCAGTGCTAGAGGCGGGGATTTGTCTGGAAACACCATATATTTT

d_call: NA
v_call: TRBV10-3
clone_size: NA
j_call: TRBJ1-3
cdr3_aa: CAAGRSDSGNTIYF
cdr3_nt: TGTGCCGCGGGACGGTCAGACTCTGGAAACACCATATATTTT

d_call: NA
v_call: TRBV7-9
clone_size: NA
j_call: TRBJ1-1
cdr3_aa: CASSPRAGVGTEAFF
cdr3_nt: TGTGCCAGCAGCCCCCGGGCCGGGGTCGGGACTGAAGCTTTCTTT

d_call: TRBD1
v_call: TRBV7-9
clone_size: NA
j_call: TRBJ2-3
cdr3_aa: CASSLGQVITDTQYF
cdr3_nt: TGTGCCAGCAGCCTGGGACAGGTCATCACAGATACGCAGTATTTT

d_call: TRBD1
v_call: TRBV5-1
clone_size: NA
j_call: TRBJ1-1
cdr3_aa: CASSLTGGPMNTEAFF
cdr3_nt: TGCGCCAGCAGCTTGACAGGGGGCCCCATGAACACTGAAGCTTTCTTT

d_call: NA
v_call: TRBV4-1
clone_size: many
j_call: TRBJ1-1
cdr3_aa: CASSQTTTEAFF
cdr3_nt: TGCGCCAGCAGCCAGACCACGACTGAAGCTTTCTTT

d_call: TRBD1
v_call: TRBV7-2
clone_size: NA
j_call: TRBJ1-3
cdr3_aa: CASSPQGTVIGNTIYF
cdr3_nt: TGTGCCAGCAGCCCCCAGGGGACAGTCATAGGAAACACCATATATTTT

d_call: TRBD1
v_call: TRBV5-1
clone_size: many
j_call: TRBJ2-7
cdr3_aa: CASSRPGTVYEQYF
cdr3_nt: TGCGCCAGCAGCCGACCCGGGACAGTGTACGAGCAGTACTTC

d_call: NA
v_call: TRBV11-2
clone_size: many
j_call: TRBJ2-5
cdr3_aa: CASSLAGTETQYF
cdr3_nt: TGTGCCAGCAGCTTGGCAGGGACGGAGACCCAGTACTTC

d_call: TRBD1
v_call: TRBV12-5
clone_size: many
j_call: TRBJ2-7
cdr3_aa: CASGLAPSRTGLHEQYF
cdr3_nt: TGTGCTAGTGGTTTGGCCCCATCCCGGACAGGTCTCCACGAGCAGTACTTC

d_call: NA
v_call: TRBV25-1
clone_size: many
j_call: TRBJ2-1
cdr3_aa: CASSEGTSLYNEQFF
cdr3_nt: TGTGCCAGCAGTGAGGGGACCTCTCTTTACAATGAGCAGTTCTTC

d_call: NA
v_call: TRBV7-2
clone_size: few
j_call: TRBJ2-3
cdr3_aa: CASSTFPRGGRGTQYF
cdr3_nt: TGTGCCAGCAGCACCTTCCCTAGGGGGGGCAGGGGTACGCAGTATTTT

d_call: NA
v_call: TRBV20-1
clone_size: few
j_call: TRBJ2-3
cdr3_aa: CSARDPGSGERDTQYF
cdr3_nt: TGCAGTGCTAGAGATCCTGGGTCCGGGGAACGGGATACGCAGTATTTT

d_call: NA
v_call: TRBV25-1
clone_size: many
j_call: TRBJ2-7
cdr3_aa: CASDSPGLYEQYF
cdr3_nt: TGTGCCAGCGATAGCCCTGGACTCTACGAGCAGTACTTC

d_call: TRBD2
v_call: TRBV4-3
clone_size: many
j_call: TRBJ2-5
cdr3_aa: CASSQRPLTSGGAGETQYF
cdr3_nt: TGCGCCAGCAGCCAACGACCCCTCACTAGCGGGGGGGCCGGGGAGACCCAGTACTTC

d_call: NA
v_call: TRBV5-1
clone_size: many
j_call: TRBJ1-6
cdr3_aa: CASSLLGTYNSPLHF
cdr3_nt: TGCGCCAGCAGCTTGTTAGGGACGTACAATTCACCCCTCCACTTT

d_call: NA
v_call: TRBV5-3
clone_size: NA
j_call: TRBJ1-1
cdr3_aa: CARSPDWNTEAFF
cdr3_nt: TGTGCCAGAAGTCCCGACTGGAACACTGAAGCTTTCTTT

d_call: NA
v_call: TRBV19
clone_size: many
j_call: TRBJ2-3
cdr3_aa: CASSPGHTQYF
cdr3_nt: TGTGCCAGTAGTCCGGGACATACGCAGTATTTT

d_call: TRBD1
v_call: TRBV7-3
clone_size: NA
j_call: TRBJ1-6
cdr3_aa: CASSLRGTGPPNSPLHF
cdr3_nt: TGTGCCAGCAGCTTACGAGGGACAGGGCCCCCGAATTCACCCCTCCACTTT

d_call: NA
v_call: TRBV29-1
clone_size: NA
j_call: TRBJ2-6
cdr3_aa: CSVEGGSGANVLTF
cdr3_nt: TGCAGCGTTGAAGGGGGATCTGGGGCCAACGTCCTGACTTTC

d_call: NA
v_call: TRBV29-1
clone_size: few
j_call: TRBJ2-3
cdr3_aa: CSVPGTTDTQYF
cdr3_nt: TGCAGCGTACCCGGGACCACAGATACGCAGTATTTT

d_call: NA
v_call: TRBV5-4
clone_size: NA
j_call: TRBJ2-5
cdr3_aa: CASSPSLGQETQYF
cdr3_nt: TGTGCCAGCAGCCCCAGTTTGGGACAAGAGACCCAGTACTTC

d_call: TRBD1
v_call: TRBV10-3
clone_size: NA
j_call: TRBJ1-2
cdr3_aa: CAIYGTGTGYTF
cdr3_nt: TGTGCCATTTACGGGACAGGGACCGGCTACACCTTC

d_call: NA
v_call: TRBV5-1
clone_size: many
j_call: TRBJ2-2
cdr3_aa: CASSLRVLSTGELFF
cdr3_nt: TGCGCCAGCAGCTTGCGGGTCCTCTCCACCGGGGAGCTGTTTTTT